These 21 T cell receptor beta chains came from one sample sequenced in a study of T cells after yellow fever vaccination. TCRdb reprocessed the 5' RACE reads via MiXCR and lists one record per CDR3 protein. Among approximately 550,000 distinct CDR3 sequences listed, about 13% were seen once. Sample: PBMCs, taken on the day of the yellow fever booster vaccination. These TCRs come from a man aged 25-45 years who received the YFV17D yellow fever vaccine.

CDR3: CASSHFVGQGVDEQFF. For the CDR3, the DNA is TGTGCCAGCAGCCATTTCGTAGGACAGGGGGTTGATGAGCAGTTCTTC. The chain couples TRBV14 to TRBJ2-1; 10 positions agree with TRBD1. The CDR3 covers 16 residues. The V segment lost 3 bases and the J segment 8 bases; nucleotides outside the gene matches: 10. Germline CDR1 reads SGHDN; CDR2 reads FVKESK.

This clonotype was seen a handful of times. The rearrangement uses TRBV29-1 and TRBJ1-2; weak D call: TRBD1 (5 bases). V lost 3 bases to trimming and J lost 8 bases, with 16 bases between them. This CDR3 has 13 amino acids. Germline CDR1 and CDR2: SQVTM and ANQGSEA. The CDR3 reads CSVEVFSGEGYTF. CDR3 bases: TGCAGCGTTGAGGTTTTTTCGGGGGAAGGCTACACCTTC.

This clonotype was seen once. A junction boundary mismatches the germline segment, possibly from a read error. The chain is built from TRBV20-1 and TRBJ2-3, with D uncertain. Germline lookup yields CDR1 DFQATT and CDR2 SNEGSKA (reference sequence). The length of the CDR3 is 18 residues. The CDR3 coding sequence is TGCAGTGCTAGAGATACCCCCCTACGGAACTGGAACACAGATACGCTGTATTTT. Translation: CSARDTPLRNWNTDTLYF.

The chain joins TRBV6-5 to TRBJ2-3, with a possible D match to TRBD1 (5 bases). The ends were cut back, 6 bases at V and 0 bases at J, with 13 bases in the middle. The CDR3 spans 15 residues. The V gene's germline CDR1 is MNHEY and CDR2 SVGAGI. The CDR3 loop is CASSLRDRSTDTQYF. In DNA, the CDR3 is TGTGCCAGCAGCTTACGAGACAGAAGCACAGATACGCAGTATTTT.

The rearrangement joins TRBV6-5 to TRBJ1-1; the D gene is possibly TRBD1 (5 bases). CDR1 and CDR2 (germline): MNHEY, SVGAGI. Trimming took off 4 bases at V and 1 base at J, with 16 bases between the two ends. This CDR3 has 16 residues. CDR3 amino acids: CASSSNGAPTNTEAFF. For the CDR3, the DNA is TGTGCCAGCAGTTCCAATGGGGCCCCAACGAACACTGAAGCTTTCTTT.

The sample holds a few counts of this clonotype. This chain links TRBV9 with TRBJ2-1; TRBD2 agrees at 9 bases. Germline-derived CDR1 and CDR2 are SGDLS and YYNGEE. V shed 0 bases, J shed 9 bases, and the junction held 7 bases outside the gene matches. This CDR3 comprises 15 residues. The CDR3 here is CASSVDSGRMGEQFF. CDR3 coding DNA: TGTGCCAGCAGCGTAGATAGCGGGAGAATGGGTGAGCAGTTCTTC.

This clonotype was seen only a few times. The chain joins TRBV7-2 to TRBJ2-5; no firm D call. With 1 base removed from V and 2 bases from J, the gap between germline ends came to 8 bases. Germline loops: CDR1 SGHTA, CDR2 FQGNSA. The CDR3 has 14 residues. DNA for the CDR3: TGTGCCAGCAGCTTAGTTCAGGCGCAAGAGACCCAGTACTTC. Protein product: CASSLVQAQETQYF.

This clonotype was counted only a few times. The gene calls are TRBV9 and TRBJ1-5, with 9 nucleotides matching TRBD1. Germline CDR1 SGDLS, CDR2 YYNGEE. V trimming: 4 bases; J trimming: 5 bases; junction bases outside the gene matches: 4. CDR3 length: 14 residues. CDR3 coding DNA: TGTGCCAGCAGCTCGGGACAGGGCCATCAGCCCCAGCATTTT. Its protein is CASSSGQGHQPQHF.

Only a few counts were recorded for this clonotype. The gene calls are TRBV7-2 and TRBJ2-1; no clear D gene. The CDR3 covers 15 residues. CDR1 and CDR2 from the germline V gene are SGHTA and FQGNSA. V was trimmed by 2 bases and J by 6 bases, leaving 14 bases between them. In nucleotides, the CDR3 is TGTGCCAGCAGCTTAAGTCGAGTAGAAGGCAATGAGCAGTTCTTC. It translates to CASSLSRVEGNEQFF.

This clonotype was detected only a few times. The rearrangement uses TRBV20-1 and TRBJ2-5, with 9 positions matching TRBD2. Germline CDR1 is DFQATT and CDR2 is SNEGSKA (reference sequence). The CDR3 runs to 15 residues. J lost 2 bases, V lost 3 bases, and 7 bases had no gene match. CDR3 DNA: TGCAGTGCTAGGGATCTAGCGGGGAATCAAGAGACCCAGTACTTC. Translated, it gives CSARDLAGNQETQYF.

The CDR3: CASSTPAGGSYNEQFF. The CDR3 DNA is TGTGCCAGCAGCACCCCAGCGGGAGGCTCCTACAATGAGCAGTTCTTC. V usage is TRBV28 and J usage is TRBJ2-1; 9 positions match TRBD2. Trimming at V came to 6 bases and at J to 0 bases, leaving 6 bases not matched to a gene. Per the germline V gene, CDR1 is MDHEN and CDR2 is SYDVKM. The CDR3 extends over 16 amino acids.

The chain links TRBV7-9 to TRBJ1-5, with D unclear. Germline CDR1 SEHNR, CDR2 FQNEAQ (reference sequence). This CDR3 has 12 residues. V was clipped by 3 bases and J by 5 bases, with 5 bases between them. This CDR3 reads CASSFYHQPQHF. DNA for the CDR3: TGTGCCAGCAGCTTTTATCATCAGCCCCAGCATTTT.

This clonotype came up many times. This chain connects TRBV7-2 to TRBJ1-1, with 11 nucleotides matching TRBD1. CDR1 is SGHTA and CDR2 is FQGNSA in the germline V gene. The CDR3 is made up of 16 amino acids. J gave up 7 bases and V 7 bases, and 14 bases lay outside the gene matches. The CDR3 DNA reads as TGTGCCAGCAACTTGCGGACAGGGGGCGACCTGGTTGAAGCTTTCTTT. It encodes CASNLRTGGDLVEAFF.

This clonotype was recorded a few times. The chain joins TRBV5-1 to TRBJ2-7; 7 bases align to TRBD1. Per germline, CDR1 SGHRS and CDR2 YFSETQ. J was trimmed by 3 bases and V by 5 bases; bases with no gene match: 8. CDR3 length equals 14 residues. This CDR3 is CASSGRGNVYEQYF. CDR3 nucleotides: TGCGCCAGCAGTGGCAGGGGGAACGTCTACGAGCAGTACTTC.

The J gene is TRBJ1-2, the V gene TRBV29-1; 9 bases agree with TRBD1. J lost 0 bases, V lost 0 bases, and 8 bases had no gene match. Germline V gene data show CDR1 as SQVTM and CDR2 as ANQGSEA. The CDR3 loop spans 17 amino acids. CDR3 amino acids: CSVEDTTGGLTNYGYTF. CDR3 sequence (DNA): TGCAGCGTTGAAGATACAACAGGGGGCCTTACTAACTATGGCTACACCTTC.

The rearrangement uses TRBV10-2 and TRBJ2-2; no clear D. The CDR3 extends over 13 amino acids. V shed 3 bases and J shed 6 bases, with 8 bases lying between them. The germline V gene encodes CDR1 WSHSY and CDR2 SAAADI. CDR3 coding DNA: TGCGCCAGCAGTGAAGGTTTCGCCGGGGAGCTGTTTTTT. This translates into CASSEGFAGELFF.

J is TRBJ2-5 and V is TRBV5-1; unclear D gene. The germline CDR1 and CDR2 sequences are SGHRS and YFSETQ. V was cut by 0 bases and J by 3 bases, with 9 bases left in between. The CDR3 covers 14 residues. The CDR3 here is CASSLVNKKETQYF. Written as DNA, the CDR3 is TGCGCCAGCAGCTTGGTAAACAAGAAAGAGACCCAGTACTTC.

This clonotype has just a few counts. The chain links TRBV12-3 or TRBV12-4 to TRBJ2-3; the D is unclear. Trimming took off 5 bases at V and 1 base at J, with 10 bases between the two ends. The CDR3 has 14 amino acids. The CDR3 region is CASSARAGTDTQYF. CDR3 DNA sequence: TGTGCCAGCAGTGCCCGCGCAGGCACAGATACGCAGTATTTT.

The chain is built from TRBV7-2 and TRBJ2-3, with 7 bases identical to TRBD1. The CDR3 extends over 15 amino acids. The germline gives CDR1 SGHTA, CDR2 FQGNSA. V gave up 1 base and J gave up 10 bases; unmatched junction bases: 11. DNA of the CDR3: TGTGCCAGCAGCTTAGGTGGGACAGTGATTATGCCGCAGTATTTT. It is translated as CASSLGGTVIMPQYF.

The V and J genes are TRBV7-2 and TRBJ2-1; unclear D gene. Germline V gene data show CDR1 as SGHTA and CDR2 as FQGNSA. V was pared by 5 bases and J by 8 bases, with 19 bases between. The CDR3 loop spans 15 amino acids. The CDR3 here is CASSIIQQVRDEQFF. CDR3 nucleotide sequence: TGTGCCAGCAGCATAATTCAGCAAGTAAGAGATGAGCAGTTCTTC.

A few counts support this clonotype. The V gene is TRBV20-1, the J gene TRBJ2-1; no definite D call. Trimming removed 6 bases at V and 2 bases at J, with 8 bases between. CDR3 length: 12 amino acids. Looked up from germline, CDR1 is DFQATT and CDR2 is SNEGSKA (reference sequence). The CDR3 DNA follows: TGCAGTGCGCCACCAGCCTACAATGAGCAGTTCTTC. It yields the protein CSAPPAYNEQFF.